This T cell receptor (beta chain) stems from a study of OX40 agonist ivuxolimab in advanced cancers. Autoimmune disease history or systemic immunosuppression barred patients. Sequencing used immunoSEQ multiplex PCR; TCRdb keeps in-frame clones, though not all of them. The profile shows about 44,000 clones, roughly 94% of them singletons. Study-wide findings and caveats: CD8+ T cells showed, on average, more clonal expansion than CD4+ cells. The authors did not determine the antigen specificity of the expanded peripheral T cells. The 0.1-3.0 mg/kg partial responders had among the lowest clonal expansion.

In germline, CDR1 is LNHDA, CDR2 SQIVND (reference sequence). CDR3 size: 15 residues. V shed 7 bases, J shed 5 bases, and the junction held 10 bases outside the gene matches. Concerning this clone itself: Its antigen is not identified.

The starting material was CD4+ or CD8+ T cells sorted from blood, obtained in a trial of the OX40 agonist ivuxolimab. This clonotype originated in an adult with an advanced solid tumor such as melanoma, head and neck, liver or kidney cancer. The rearrangement uses TRBV19 and TRBJ1-2; 10 bases agree with TRBD1. The CDR3 protein is CASNPGQGWSYGYTF. In nucleotides, the CDR3 is TGTGCCAGTAATCCGGGACAGGGGTGGAGTTATGGCTACACCTTC.